This T cell receptor (beta chain) appears in the sequencing data of a study of blood T cell repertoires in COVID-19. Turning to the study itself: Whether acute or convalescent, the COVID-19 samples came from the United States, Italy and Spain.

The table came from immunoSEQ multiplex PCR; TCRdb's copy has only in-frame clones and leaves some out. There are about 200,000 clones in the sample; under 90% occur only once, and over 4.5% lies in the top ten. The ends lost 10 bases at V and 3 bases at J; junction bases unmatched: 7. Per the germline V gene, CDR1 is SNHLY and CDR2 is FYNNEI. The CDR3 contains 14 residues. This receptor was obtained from an elderly man with acute or convalescent COVID-19. This chain links TRBV2 with TRBJ2-4; 9 bases are a match to TRBD1. Specimen: peripheral blood. The CDR3 DNA reads TGTGCCATCACAGGGGGCCCCGGCAAAAACATTCAGTACTTC. This gives the protein CAITGGPGKNIQYF.